The clone carrying this T cell receptor (beta chain) was counted between two and nine times. Antigen: not known. In the PCR, 60 Vbeta and 13 Jbeta primers were used. The assay was immunoSEQ multiplex PCR, and TCRdb's table has in-frame clones only and misses some. Of 90,000 to 100,000 clones in the sample, over 75% were seen once. These data come from a study of cytomegalovirus exposure and HLA in healthy donors. Study-level information: For the roughly 400 genotyped donors, approximately 83% fell within the Caucasian-associated ancestry cluster. General observations from the study: Evidence from a later analysis indicated that most CMV-associated TCR beta chains looked HLA-restricted.

The CDR3 spans 14 residues. Germline assignment: CDR1 SEHNR and CDR2 FQNEAQ (reference sequence). V gave up 3 bases and J gave up 4 bases, with 10 bases separating them. Sequencing input: PBMCs. The receptor was isolated from a man aged 50-60 years in good health and CMV-seronegative. The chain couples TRBV7-9 to TRBJ2-1; TRBD1 might be the D (6 bases). The DNA for the CDR3 is TGTGCCAGCAGCTTGGATGACAGGTACAATGAGCAGTTCTTC. Residues: CASSLDDRYNEQFF. The complete variable domain, with remaining parts taken from reference TRBV7-9 and TRBJ2-1, reads DTGVSQNPRHKITKRGQNVTFRCDPISEHNRLYWYRQTLGQGPEFLTYFQNEAQLEKSRLLSDRFSAERPKGSFSTLEIQRTEQGDSAMYLCASSLDDRYNEQFFGPGTRLTVL.